This T cell receptor beta chain emerged from a study of T cell clones after liver transplantation. The CDR3 length is 16 residues. Sequenced by immunoSEQ multiplex PCR; TCRdb stores in-frame clones only, minus some. Here the sample spans about 68,000 clones, 92% being singletons. The rearrangement uses TRBV21-1 and TRBJ1-2. TRBV21-1 is given as a pseudogene. Sequencing used CD4+ T cells from blood, obtained about 26 months after liver transplant. The sequence was collected from a human patient who received a liver transplant. A share of the T cells may be of graft donor origin. The CDR3 region has the DNA TGTGCCAGCAGCAACGTAAGGCCCGGGGCTAACTATGGCTACACCTTC. It translates to CASSNVRPGANYGYTF.